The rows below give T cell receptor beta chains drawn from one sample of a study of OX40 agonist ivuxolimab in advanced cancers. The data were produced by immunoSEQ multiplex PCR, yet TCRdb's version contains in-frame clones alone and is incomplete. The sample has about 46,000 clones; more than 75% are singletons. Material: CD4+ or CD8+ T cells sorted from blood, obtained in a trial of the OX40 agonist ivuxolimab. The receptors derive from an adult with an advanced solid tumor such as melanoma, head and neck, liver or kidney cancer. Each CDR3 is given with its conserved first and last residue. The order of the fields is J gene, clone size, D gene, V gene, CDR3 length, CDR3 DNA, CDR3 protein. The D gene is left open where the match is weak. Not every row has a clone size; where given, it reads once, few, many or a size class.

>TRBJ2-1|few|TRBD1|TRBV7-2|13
TGTGCCAGCAGCGCGGACAGGGTCAATGAGCAGTTCTTC
CASSADRVNEQFF
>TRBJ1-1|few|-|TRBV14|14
TGTGCCAGCAGCCCAAGTAACCTGAACACTGAAGCTTTCTTT
CASSPSNLNTEAFF
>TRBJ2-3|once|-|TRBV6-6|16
TGTGCCAGCAGTCCCCGGCGGGAAAGTAGCACAGATACGCAGTATTTT
CASSPRRESSTDTQYF
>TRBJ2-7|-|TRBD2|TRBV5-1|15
TGCGCCAGCAGCTTCGGGACTAGCGACACCTACGAGCAGTACTTC
CASSFGTSDTYEQYF
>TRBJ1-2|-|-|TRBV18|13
TGTGCCAGCTCAGAGGGGGCTAACTATGGCTACACCTTC
CASSEGANYGYTF
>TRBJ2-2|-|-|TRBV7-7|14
TGTGCCAGCAGCCCGGGGACGAACACCGGGGAGCTGTTTTTT
CASSPGTNTGELFF
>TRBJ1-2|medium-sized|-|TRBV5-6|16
TGTGCCAGCAGCTTGGGAGGAGGGGCGCGAAGCTATGGCTACACCTTC
CASSLGGGARSYGYTF
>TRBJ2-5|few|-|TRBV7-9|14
TGTGCCAGCAGCTTAGGGCAGGGCGAAGAGACCCAGTACTTC
CASSLGQGEETQYF
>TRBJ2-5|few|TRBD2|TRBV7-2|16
TGTGCCAGCAGCTCGCAGCGTAGCGGGGGGCAAGAGACCCAGTACTTC
CASSSQRSGGQETQYF
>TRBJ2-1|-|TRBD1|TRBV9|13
TGTGCCAGCAGCGTAGCCGACAGGGCTGTTCGGTTCTTC
CASSVADRAVRFF
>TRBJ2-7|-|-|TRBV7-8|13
TGTGCCAGCAGTGCCAGGGCCGCCTACGAGCAGTACTTC
CASSARAAYEQYF
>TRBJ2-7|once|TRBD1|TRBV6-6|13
TGTGCCAGCAGTTACGAAGGGGACAGGAAGCAGTACTTC
CASSYEGDRKQYF
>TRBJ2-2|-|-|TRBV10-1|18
TGCGCCAGCAGTCGATCTCCTTATCGGGGGCTGAACACCGGGGAGCTGTTTTTT
CASSRSPYRGLNTGELFF
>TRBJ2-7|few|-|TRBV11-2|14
TGTGCCAGCAGCCGCGCGAGGGGAGCTTACGAGCAGTACTTC
CASSRARGAYEQYF
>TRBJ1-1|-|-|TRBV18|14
TGTGCCAGCTCACCTACCAGGGGAAGGACTGAAGCTTTCTTT
CASSPTRGRTEAFF
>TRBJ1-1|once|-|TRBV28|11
TGTGCCAGCAGTAACAAGCCTGAAGCTTTCTTT
CASSNKPEAFF
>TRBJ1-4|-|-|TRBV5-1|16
TGCGCCAGCAGCTTGGCCGGCCGGGGGATGGGTGAAAAACTGTTTTTT
CASSLAGRGMGEKLFF
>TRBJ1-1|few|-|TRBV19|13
TGTGCCAGTAGTATGCAACATAGGGGTGAAGCTTTCTTT
CASSMQHRGEAFF
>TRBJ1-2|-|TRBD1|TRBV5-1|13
TGCGCCAGCAGCCCGGACAGGGACTATGGCTACACCTTC
CASSPDRDYGYTF
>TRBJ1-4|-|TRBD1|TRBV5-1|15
TGCGCCAGCAGCCCCGGGACAGCGGCCATTGAAAAACTGTTTTTT
CASSPGTAAIEKLFF
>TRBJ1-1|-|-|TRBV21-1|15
TGTGCCAGCAGTGGGAGGTTAGCTATTCGCACTGAAGCTTTCTTT
CASSGRLAIRTEAFF
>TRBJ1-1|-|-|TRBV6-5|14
TGTGCCAGCAGCCTCCGGGTACTTAACACTGAAGCTTTCTTT
CASSLRVLNTEAFF
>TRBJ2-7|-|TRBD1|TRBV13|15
TGTGCCAGCAGCCCCAGGACAGGGGGCTTCTACGAGCAGTACTTC
CASSPRTGGFYEQYF
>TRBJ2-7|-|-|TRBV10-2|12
TGCGCCAGCAGTGCGACTCTCTACGAGCAGTACTTC
CASSATLYEQYF
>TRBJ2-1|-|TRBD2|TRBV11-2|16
TGTGCCAGCAGCTTCAGACTAGCGGGAATCTACAATGAGCAGTTCTTC
CASSFRLAGIYNEQFF
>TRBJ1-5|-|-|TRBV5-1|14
TGCGCCAGCAGCTTGATGTCAGGCAATCAGCCCCAGCATTTT
CASSLMSGNQPQHF